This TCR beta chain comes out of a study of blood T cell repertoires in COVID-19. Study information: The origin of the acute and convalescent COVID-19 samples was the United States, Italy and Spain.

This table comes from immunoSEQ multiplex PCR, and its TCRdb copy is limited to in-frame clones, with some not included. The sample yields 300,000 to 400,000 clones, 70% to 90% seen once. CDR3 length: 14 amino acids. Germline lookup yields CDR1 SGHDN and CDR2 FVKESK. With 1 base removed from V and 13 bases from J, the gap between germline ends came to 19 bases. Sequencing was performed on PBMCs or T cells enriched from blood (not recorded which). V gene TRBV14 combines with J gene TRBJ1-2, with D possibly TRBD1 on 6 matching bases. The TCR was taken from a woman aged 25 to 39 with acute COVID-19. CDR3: CASSQGGGHGRCTF. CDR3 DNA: TGTGCCAGCAGCCAAGGCGGGGGACACGGACGGTGCACCTTC.